This T cell receptor beta chain was observed in a study of shared clonotypes between healthy human individuals. In the naive CD8 group, cells lacked CD45RO and were positively selected for CCR7, so terminally differentiated effector memory CD45RA+ cells were left out. Study results and limitations: In a few donors, around 5% of naive CD4 clonotypes appeared in common.

Sequenced by immunoSEQ multiplex PCR; TCRdb stores in-frame clones only, minus some. The table shows about 2.2 million clones, with over 85% occurring only once. The CDR3 totals 14 residues. In germline, CDR1 is KGHSH, CDR2 LQKENI. J gave up 4 bases and V 2 bases, and 4 bases lay outside the gene matches. For this clone: The antigen is undetermined.

The V gene is TRBV18, the J gene TRBJ1-2; 7 nucleotides match TRBD1. The receptor comes from a man between 18 and 29 years old in good health. Some clones in this sample may be carry-over from other donors' samples. Material for sequencing was naive CD8+ T cells from PBMCs. The CDR3 loop reads CASSPSGTVYGYTF. The CDR3 nucleotides are TGTGCCAGCTCACCATCAGGGACAGTCTATGGCTACACCTTC.